A selection of T cell receptor beta chains follows, all from one sample in a study of T-cell reconstitution after alpha-beta-depleted transplantation in children. TCRdb processed the PCR reads anew with MiXCR; each CDR3 protein has one entry. The repertoire holds about 470,000 distinct CDR3 sequences, with 43% as singletons. This material consisted of PBMCs, taken before TCRalphabeta/CD19-depleted stem cell transplant. Receptors originate from a girl aged 2-10 years with aplastic anemia, due to receive a stem cell transplant. The CDR3 runs from the conserved cysteine through the conserved F or W. D genes are given only for firm matches. Expanded clones get a size class; other rows say once, few or many, or leave the size out.

clone_size,j_call,d_call,v_call,cdr3_aa,cdr3_nt
many,TRBJ2-2,TRBD2,TRBV7-8,CASSVSYPAGGDTGELFF,TGTGCCAGCAGCGTTTCGTATCCAGCGGGAGGTGACACCGGGGAGCTGTTTTTT
-,TRBJ2-7,-,TRBV25-1,CASSESDRRTYEQYF,TGTGCCAGCAGTGAATCAGATCGCCGTACCTACGAGCAGTACTTC
-,TRBJ2-3,-,TRBV11-3,CASSRGGNTDTQYF,TGTGCCAGCAGCAGAGGTGGGAACACAGATACGCAGTATTTT
-,TRBJ2-1,-,TRBV27,CASSWGLEGNNEQFF,TGTGCCAGCAGTTGGGGGCTGGAAGGGAACAATGAGCAGTTCTTC
few,TRBJ2-5,TRBD2,TRBV3-1,CASSPGLGTQYF,TGTGCCAGCAGCCCCGGACTAGGGACCCAGTACTTC
many,TRBJ2-7,-,TRBV12-3/TRBV12-4,CASSTRGHEQYF,TGTGCCAGCAGTACCCGAGGCCACGAGCAGTACTTC
-,TRBJ2-5,TRBD1,TRBV28,CASRGQQETQYF,TGTGCCAGCAGGGGACAGCAAGAGACCCAGTACTTC
-,TRBJ2-6,-,TRBV18,CASSPEPQGSSGANVLTF,TGTGCCAGCTCACCCGAACCTCAGGGGTCCTCTGGGGCCAACGTCCTGACTTTC
many,TRBJ2-7,-,TRBV11-2,CASSFKWTVSYEQYF,TGTGCCAGCAGCTTTAAATGGACCGTCTCCTACGAGCAGTACTTC
many,TRBJ2-5,-,TRBV29-1,CSVESGSGETQYF,TGCAGCGTTGAGTCTGGTAGCGGAGAGACCCAGTACTTC
-,TRBJ2-2,-,TRBV4-1,CASTDRSDTGELFF,TGCGCCAGCACAGACCGTTCCGACACCGGGGAGCTGTTTTTT
few,TRBJ2-7,-,TRBV5-1,CASSLTELHEQYF,TGCGCCAGCAGCCTGACAGAATTGCACGAGCAGTACTTC
-,TRBJ2-7,TRBD1,TRBV5-1,CASSTATGSLGHEQYF,TGCGCCAGCAGCACTGCGACAGGGTCTTTGGGCCACGAGCAGTACTTC
-,TRBJ2-6,TRBD1,TRBV29-1,CSVELRDRATGGANVLTF,TGCAGCGTTGAATTACGGGACAGGGCTACTGGTGGGGCCAACGTCCTGACTTTC
-,TRBJ2-7,-,TRBV7-9,CASSKIGIYEQYF,TGTGCCAGCAGCAAAATTGGGATCTACGAGCAGTACTTC
-,TRBJ2-1,TRBD2,TRBV18,CASSASGTSNEQFF,TGTGCCAGCTCAGCTAGCGGGACCTCCAATGAGCAGTTCTTC
many,TRBJ1-1,-,TRBV10-3,CAISESGSQGPNTEAFF,TGTGCCATCAGTGAGTCAGGGTCTCAGGGGCCGAACACTGAAGCTTTCTTT
many,TRBJ2-7,-,TRBV7-9,CASSLGAGPYEQYF,TGTGCCAGCAGCTTAGGTGCAGGGCCCTACGAGCAGTACTTC
-,TRBJ1-5,TRBD1,TRBV20-1,CSARDLGDRHQPQHF,TGCAGTGCTAGAGATCTGGGGGACAGACATCAGCCCCAGCATTTT
-,TRBJ2-2,TRBD2,TRBV6-5,CASSYSTGGNTGELFF,TGTGCCAGCAGTTATTCGACGGGGGGGAACACCGGGGAGCTGTTTTTT
few,TRBJ2-1,-,TRBV14,CASSQKSLYNEQFF,TGTGCCAGCAGCCAAAAGAGTCTCTACAATGAGCAGTTCTTC
few,TRBJ2-1,-,TRBV7-2,CASSLVGGPIVEQFF,TGTGCCAGCAGCTTAGTGGGGGGGCCAATTGTTGAGCAGTTCTTC
few,TRBJ1-1,-,TRBV7-8,CASSLSLLNTEAFF,TGTGCCAGCAGCTTGAGTCTTTTGAACACTGAAGCTTTCTTT
few,TRBJ2-1,TRBD2,TRBV29-1,CSVEWEGSYNEQFF,TGCAGCGTTGAATGGGAGGGATCCTACAATGAGCAGTTCTTC
-,TRBJ2-7,-,TRBV7-3,CASSLTPRRDYEQYF,TGTGCCAGCAGCTTAACGCCCCGGCGGGACTACGAGCAGTACTTC
few,TRBJ1-2,TRBD1,TRBV18,CASSPGTGAQAGTF,TGTGCCAGCTCCCCCGGGACAGGGGCCCAGGCTGGCACCTTC
-,TRBJ1-5,-,TRBV14,CASSQGGFEGGWGRNQPQHF,TGTGCCAGCAGCCAAGGGGGCTTTGAGGGGGGCTGGGGGCGCAATCAGCCCCAGCATTTT
-,TRBJ2-1,-,TRBV29-1,CSVAQGGAAEQFF,TGCAGCGTTGCACAGGGAGGAGCCGCTGAGCAGTTCTTC
many,TRBJ2-5,TRBD1,TRBV2,CATLSTQGAQYF,TGTGCCACCCTTTCAACCCAGGGGGCCCAGTACTTC
-,TRBJ2-7,-,TRBV6-1,CASRLNEQYF,TGTGCCAGCAGACTAAACGAGCAGTACTTC
-,TRBJ2-7,TRBD2,TRBV29-1,CSVDSGLAGVEQYF,TGCAGCGTTGACTCGGGCCTAGCGGGAGTCGAGCAGTACTTC
few,TRBJ2-7,-,TRBV27,CASSHTTGTPYEQYF,TGTGCCAGCAGTCATACAACCGGGACCCCCTACGAGCAGTACTTC
-,TRBJ1-1,-,TRBV5-1,CASSGIGNTEAFF,TGCGCCAGCAGCGGAATAGGGAACACTGAAGCTTTCTTT
-,TRBJ2-1,TRBD1,TRBV15,CATSSGTGAYNEQFF,TGTGCCACCAGCAGTGGGACAGGGGCTTACAATGAGCAGTTCTTC
many,TRBJ2-1,-,TRBV6-1,CASSQDSYNEQFF,TGTGCCAGCAGCCAAGACTCCTACAATGAGCAGTTCTTC
many,TRBJ2-1,TRBD1,TRBV27,CASSLPQGFARYNEQFF,TGTGCCAGCAGTTTACCACAGGGGTTCGCGAGATACAATGAGCAGTTCTTC
few,TRBJ2-5,TRBD2,TRBV28,CASSRAGGETQYF,TGTGCCAGCTCAAGAGCGGGGGGAGAGACCCAGTACTTC